The T cell receptor beta chain described here comes from a study of blood T cell repertoires in COVID-19. As for the study in general: The study drew acute and convalescent COVID-19 samples from the United States, Italy and Spain. The analysed material was cDNA or gDNA that came from T cells, B-cell-depleted T cells, or PBMCs.

The CDR3 has 14 amino acids. The V and J ends lost 3 bases and 0 bases respectively, with 8 bases between them. CDR1 is SGHTA, CDR2 FQGNSA, per germline. As processed by the authors: Amplification of reference gene primers was used by the study to estimate nucleated cell counts. Sequencing was performed with immunoSEQ multiplex PCR; in TCRdb, only in-frame clones are kept and a portion is missing. From that table come the V and J calls and clone size; the DNA was used to work out D and trimming. The table records under 250,000 clones, 65% to 90% of them present only once. Seattle patients were enrolled during active infection and followed longitudinally.

The specimen was peripheral blood. The chain combines TRBV7-2 with TRBJ2-5; a possible D gene is TRBD1 (5 bases). This TCR derives from a woman in her 70s with COVID-19, enrolled during active disease. The CDR3 is CASSLVGDQETQYF. CDR3 bases: TGTGCCAGCAGCTTGGTAGGGGACCAAGAGACCCAGTACTTC.